Presented here are 27 T cell receptor beta chains from one specimen sequenced in a study of blood T cells in healthy people across ages. It was with a sample-barcoded 5' primer and a J-beta primer mix that a second PCR of about 6 to 12 cycles was run. TCRdb fed the 5' RACE reads into MiXCR, producing one record per CDR3 protein. The table shows fewer than 800,000 distinct CDR3 sequences, with around 49% occurring only once. Input material: blood. Receptors were obtained from a woman aged 55-70 years in good health.

The rearrangement joins TRBV9 to TRBJ2-3, with D tentatively TRBD2 (6 bases). The V gene's germline CDR1 is SGDLS and CDR2 YYNGEE. Between the trimmed V and J ends, which lost 2 bases and 6 bases, there was a span of 16 bases. The CDR3 consists of 15 residues. The CDR3, as DNA: TGTGCCAGCAGCGTCAGCCCGGGAGCTGGTGATACGCAGTATTTT. This encodes CASSVSPGAGDTQYF.

Many counts were recorded for this clonotype. V is TRBV29-1 and J is TRBJ2-7, with D possibly matching TRBD1 (6 bases). Germline V gene sequence: CDR1 SQVTM, CDR2 ANQGSEA. There are 12 residues in the CDR3. V lost 7 bases, J lost 3 bases, and 13 bases lay in between. The CDR3 protein is CSGTTGNYEQYF. The DNA for the CDR3 is TGCAGCGGCACGACAGGCAACTACGAGCAGTACTTC.

The chain employs TRBV28 and TRBJ1-3, with 8 bases fitting TRBD1. CDR1 is MDHEN, CDR2 SYDVKM, per germline. The CDR3 contains 14 residues. The junction had 1 base not matched to a gene; V was cut back by 4 bases and J by 2 bases. Here the CDR3 reads CASSSQGAGNTIYF. CDR3 DNA sequence: TGTGCCAGCAGTTCACAGGGGGCTGGAAACACCATATATTTT. The whole variable domain, filled in from reference TRBV28 and TRBJ1-3, reads DVKVTQSSRYLVKRTGEKVFLECVQDMDHENMFWYRQDPGLGLRLIYFSYDVKMKEKGDIPEGYSVSREKKERFSLILESASTNQTSMYLCASSSQGAGNTIYFGEGSWLTVV.

The genes are TRBV7-2 and TRBJ2-5; D gene unclear. The J call may be faulty, since TRBJ2-7 better matches the DNA end. From germline, CDR1 is SGHTA and CDR2 FQGNSA. CDR3 size: 13 residues. DNA of the CDR3: TGTGCCAGCAGCTCACGCAGCACTTACGAGCAGTACTTC. The encoded protein is CASSSRSTYEQYF.

About this clonotype: Germline and junction disagree at one end, which may indicate a read error. The V gene is TRBV6-2 or TRBV6-3, the J gene TRBJ2-5; D call uncertain. The CDR3 has 11 residues. CDR1 is MNHEY and CDR2 is SVGEGT in the germline V gene. The CDR3 sequence is CASSYGEEQYF. The CDR3 coding sequence is TGCGCCAGCAGTTATGGGGAAGAGCAGTACTTC.

This clonotype has only a few counts. V is TRBV20-1 and J is TRBJ2-3; TRBD1 aligns across 7 bases. The CDR3 has 15 amino acids. Germline V gene data show CDR1 as DFQATT and CDR2 as SNEGSKA (reference sequence). Unmatched junction bases numbered 9, after V lost 0 bases and J lost 6 bases. The CDR3 bases are TGCAGTGCTAGAGATCCAAGGCTAGGGGGCGATACGCAGTATTTT. It encodes CSARDPRLGGDTQYF.

This sequence joins TRBV19 and TRBJ2-2, with D maybe TRBD2 (6 bases). Trimming shortened V by 3 bases and J by 7 bases, and 15 bases separated the two germline ends. CDR3 length: 15 amino acids. The germline gives CDR1 LNHDA, CDR2 SQIVND (reference sequence). The CDR3 DNA is TGTGCCAGTAGTATCGGGGGTCGGGGTAACGGGGAGCTGTTTTTT. Its protein product is CASSIGGRGNGELFF.

V gene TRBV6-2 or TRBV6-3 combines with J gene TRBJ2-1, with 10 nucleotides matching TRBD1. The germline gives CDR1 MNHEY, CDR2 SVGEGT. Losses at the gene ends were 6 bases for V and 4 bases for J; bases not matched to a gene: 6. The CDR3 totals 15 residues. The CDR3 sequence: CASRSTGGLYNEQFF. CDR3 DNA sequence: TGTGCCAGCAGGTCGACAGGGGGCCTGTACAATGAGCAGTTCTTC.

The chain couples TRBV5-1 to TRBJ2-7, with 13 bases fitting TRBD2. This CDR3 is 15 amino acids long. V was clipped by 4 bases and J by 4 bases; unmatched bases: 5. The germline CDR1 and CDR2 sequences are SGHRS and YFSETQ. CDR3 amino acids: CASSLGTSGNYEQYF. As DNA, the CDR3 is TGCGCCAGCAGCCTAGGGACTAGCGGGAATTACGAGCAGTACTTC.

The rearrangement joins TRBV6-6 to TRBJ2-3; D possibly corresponds to TRBD1 (5 bases). V lost 6 bases to trimming and J lost 0 bases, with 16 bases between them. The V gene's germline CDR1 is MNHNY and CDR2 SVGAGI (reference sequence). This CDR3 is 16 amino acids long. The CDR3: CASSRMGQGSTDTQYF. CDR3 DNA: TGTGCCAGCAGCCGGATGGGGCAGGGCAGCACAGATACGCAGTATTTT.

This clonotype was recorded at least ten times. V usage is TRBV30 and J usage is TRBJ1-2; D not resolved. Between the trimmed V and J ends, which lost 0 bases and 0 bases, there was a span of 5 bases. The V gene's germline CDR1 is GTSNPN and CDR2 SVGIG (reference sequence). CDR3 size: 13 residues. The DNA of the CDR3 is TGTGCCTGGAGTGTGTTGGCTAACTATGGCTACACCTTC. As protein: CAWSVLANYGYTF.

V and J are TRBV4-3 and TRBJ2-1; 8 bases are a match to TRBD2. The end of the DNA fits TRBJ2-7 better, so the J call may be wrong. Per germline, CDR1 LGHNA and CDR2 YSLEER. This CDR3 has 16 residues. This CDR3 is CASSQESGSSYNEQYF. The DNA for the CDR3 is TGCGCCAGCAGCCAAGAGAGCGGGAGTTCCTACAATGAGCAGTACTTC.

The chain recombines TRBV24-1 with TRBJ2-3, with D perhaps matching TRBD2 (6 bases). The V gene lost 8 bases and the J gene lost 0 bases, with 14 bases spanning the gap. This CDR3 spans 15 amino acids. Per the germline V gene, CDR1 is KGHDR and CDR2 is SFDVKD. In DNA, the CDR3 is TGTGCCACCACTTCTAGCGAGACTAGCACAGATACGCAGTATTTT. This encodes CATTSSETSTDTQYF.

The chain is built from TRBV28 and TRBJ2-1; D not resolved. Trimming pared 6 bases from V and 11 bases from J, leaving 8 bases between. This CDR3 is 10 amino acids long. Germline V CDR1 and CDR2: MDHEN, SYDVKM. CDR3 amino acids: CASSEVQQFF. The CDR3 DNA is TGTGCCAGCAGCGAAGTTCAGCAGTTCTTC.

This clonotype was counted a few times. The chain combines TRBV29-1 with TRBJ2-5; 7 bases are a match to TRBD2. The trim removed 6 bases at V and 5 bases at J, leaving 6 bases unmatched. This CDR3 region has 12 residues. Germline CDR1 SQVTM, CDR2 ANQGSEA. CDR3 amino acids: CSVSGNRETQYF. CDR3 coding DNA: TGCAGCGTAAGCGGGAATCGTGAGACCCAGTACTTC.

The V and J genes are TRBV18 and TRBJ2-6, with TRBD1 matching over 7 bases. The CDR3 has 19 amino acids. Germline V lookup: CDR1 KGHSH, CDR2 LQKENI. The V segment lost 4 bases and the J segment 0 bases; nucleotides outside the gene matches: 12. CDR3 residues: CASSLTGDLKPSGANVLTF. The CDR3 nucleotides are TGTGCCAGCTCACTAACAGGGGACCTAAAACCCTCTGGGGCCAACGTCCTGACTTTC.

The rearrangement uses TRBV20-1 and TRBJ1-2, with D hard to call. CDR3 length equals 13 residues. The V gene lost 7 bases and the J gene lost 0 bases, with 12 bases spanning the gap. Germline V CDR1 and CDR2: DFQATT, SNEGSKA (reference sequence). The CDR3 reads CSGKHATNYGYTF. Here the CDR3 DNA reads TGCAGTGGAAAGCATGCGACTAACTATGGCTACACCTTC.

About this clonotype: Since a much larger clone is just one base distant, this may be a read error. The V call is TRBV2, the J call TRBJ2-7; D perhaps matches TRBD1 (5 bases). The CDR3 runs 12 residues. CDR1 SNHLY and CDR2 FYNNEI come from the germline V gene. Written as DNA, the CDR3 is TGTACCAGCATTCAGGGAAGGGACGAGCAGTACTTC. This gives the protein CTSIQGRDEQYF.

The table lists this clonotype with a few counts. The chain carries TRBV20-1 and TRBJ1-4; D not resolved. Per germline, CDR1 DFQATT and CDR2 SNEGSKA (reference sequence). The CDR3 has 11 residues. Trimming took 4 bases from V and 8 from J, leaving 8 bases between them. CDR3 protein: CSAIYTEKLFF. In DNA, the CDR3 is TGCAGTGCTATTTACACCGAAAAACTGTTTTTT.

V gene TRBV14 combines with J gene TRBJ2-5; D call uncertain. The germline CDR1 and CDR2 sequences are SGHDN and FVKESK. Between the trimmed V and J ends, which lost 0 bases and 0 bases, there was a span of 20 bases. This CDR3 is built from 19 residues. CDR3 nucleotides: TGTGCCAGCAGCCAAGACAGCGAACCCCCCTTTTGGTACCAAGAGACCCAGTACTTC. Translating it yields CASSQDSEPPFWYQETQYF.

The chain has TRBV7-9 and TRBJ2-3, with 8 bases fitting TRBD2. The V segment lost 8 bases and the J segment 2 bases; nucleotides outside the gene matches: 9. Germline V gene sequence: CDR1 SEHNR, CDR2 FQNEAQ (reference sequence). The CDR3 totals 15 residues. The chain's CDR3 is CASQRGLVLTDTQYF. The CDR3 nucleotides read TGTGCCAGCCAACGGGGACTAGTCCTCACAGATACGCAGTATTTT.

This chain uses TRBV12-3 or TRBV12-4 with TRBJ1-6, with TRBD1 as a possible D gene (5 bases). Between the trimmed V and J ends, which lost 7 bases and 9 bases, there was a span of 13 bases. This CDR3 spans 13 amino acids. The CDR3 coding sequence is TGTGCCAGCACTATCGGGGGTGGTTCACCCCTCCACTTT. Protein: CASTIGGGSPLHF.

This clonotype was seen only a few times. The chain has TRBV20-1 and TRBJ2-7; D gene ambiguous. The CDR3 extends over 10 amino acids. CDR1 and CDR2 from the germline V gene are DFQATT and SNEGSKA (reference sequence). The V end lost 2 bases, the J end lost 10 bases, and 9 bases lay between the germline ends. The CDR3 here is CSARNDGQYF. The CDR3 DNA reads as TGCAGTGCTAGAAACGACGGACAGTACTTC.

This sequence joins TRBV12-3 or TRBV12-4 and TRBJ2-3; D assignment may be TRBD1 or TRBD2 (5 bases each). The CDR3 totals 14 residues. V was cut by 5 bases and J by 2 bases, with 11 bases left in between. CDR3: CASSRQRDTDTQYF. In nucleotides, the CDR3 is TGTGCCAGCAGTCGACAGAGGGACACAGATACGCAGTATTTT.

The chain carries TRBV2 and TRBJ2-1; possibly TRBD2 for D (5 bases). Germline V CDR1 and CDR2: SNHLY, FYNNEI. The CDR3 runs 12 residues. The ends were cut back, 7 bases at V and 6 bases at J, with 10 bases in the middle. In nucleotides, the CDR3 is TGTGCCAGCATGGACTTTGGCAATGAGCAGTTCTTC. Residues: CASMDFGNEQFF.

The count of this clonotype is one. The chain uses TRBV5-6 and TRBJ2-1; D tentatively reads TRBD1 or TRBD2 (6 bases each). The CDR3 spans 15 residues. V was cut by 5 bases and J by 1 base, with 13 bases left in between. Germline V gene lookup returns CDR1 SGHDT and CDR2 YYEEEE. CDR3 protein: CASRIGGGSYNEQFF. The CDR3 DNA reads TGTGCCAGCAGGATTGGAGGGGGGTCCTACAATGAGCAGTTCTTC.

This clonotype was seen only a few times. In DNA form, the CDR3 reads TGTGCCAGCAGCCGTCCCGACATTTCCTCCTACGAGCAGTACTTC. Encoded protein: CASSRPDISSYEQYF. The chain has TRBV7-2 and TRBJ2-7; D remains ambiguous. V lost 5 bases to trimming and J lost 0 bases, with 14 bases between them. The germline V gene has CDR1 SGHTA and CDR2 FQGNSA. The CDR3 runs to 15 residues.